This T cell receptor (beta chain) was identified during a study of blood T cell repertoires in COVID-19. Study-level information: T cells, B-cell-depleted T cells, or PBMCs provided the cDNA or gDNA that served as material.

This CDR3 has 14 amino acids. Trimming stripped 0 bases from V and 1 base from J, with 8 bases between. Germline-derived CDR1 and CDR2 are SGDLS and YYNGEE. Sequencing was performed with immunoSEQ multiplex PCR; in TCRdb, only in-frame clones are kept and a portion is missing. The sample has hundreds of thousands of clones; more than 85% are singletons. This chain uses TRBV9 with TRBJ2-7; D is ambiguous. The material sequenced was peripheral blood. This TCR derives from a woman aged 25 to 39 with acute or convalescent COVID-19. The CDR3 reads CASSVDLNSYEQYF. The DNA for the CDR3 is TGTGCCAGCAGCGTAGATCTAAATTCCTACGAGCAGTACTTC.